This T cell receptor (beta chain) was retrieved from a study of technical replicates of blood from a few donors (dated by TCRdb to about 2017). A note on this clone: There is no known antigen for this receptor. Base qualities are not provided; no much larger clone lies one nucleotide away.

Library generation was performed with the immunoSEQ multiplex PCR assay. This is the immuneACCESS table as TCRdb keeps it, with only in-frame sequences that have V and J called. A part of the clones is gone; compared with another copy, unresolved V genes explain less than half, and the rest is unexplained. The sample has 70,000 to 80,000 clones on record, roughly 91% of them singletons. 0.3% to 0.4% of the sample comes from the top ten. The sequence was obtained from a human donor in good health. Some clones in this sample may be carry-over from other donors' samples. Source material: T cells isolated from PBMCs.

The bases read TGTGCCAGCACACTAGCGGGAGGGCCGAACGAGCAGTACTTC. Its protein product is CASTLAGGPNEQYF. This chain joins TRBV5-5 to TRBJ2-7, and 13 bases in between align with TRBD2. The germline V gene (reference sequence) sets CDR1 to SGHKS and CDR2 to YYEKEE. Counted from cysteine to phenylalanine, this CDR3 has 14 amino acids. Only CDR3 DNA is held: 42 bases, read in frame from base 1. Trimmed from V: 6 bases; trimmed from J: 5 bases; junction bases lacking a gene match: 5.